The T cell receptor beta chain described here comes from a study of molecular identifiers for immune sequencing clone quantification. Across the study: Replicate experiments took RNA from around 18,000 or 91,000 naive CD8 cells, divided it five ways and sequenced four.

Study-level points and caveats: Clones above 20 RNA copies held over 99% of effector molecules, under 1% in naive cells.

TCRdb re-derived calls from the PCR reads in MiXCR, one entry per CDR3 protein. The table includes some 10,000 distinct CDR3 sequences, around a fifth detected once. Sorting captured naive CD8 T cells as CD8+CD4-CCR7+CD45RA+. V lost 6 bases to trimming and J lost 0 bases; unmatched junction nucleotides: 5. The CDR3 has 15 amino acids. Germline CDR1 reads MNHNS; CDR2 reads SASEGT. Within the sample, this clonotype is medium-sized. Its antigen is unidentified. Sequencing input: naive CD8+ T cells from blood, with Jurkat cell RNA spiked in. Subset described: FACS-sorted CD8+CD4-CCR7+CD45RA+ naive T cells. The TCR was taken from a human donor in good health. Some libraries in this study had Jurkat cell RNA spiked in. The chain carries TRBV6-1 and TRBJ1-5; 7 positions agree with TRBD1. CDR3 sequence: CASRVTGDSNQPQHF. CDR3 nucleotide sequence: TGTGCCAGCAGAGTAACAGGGGATAGCAATCAGCCCCAGCATTTT.